The 18 T cell receptor beta chains presented below share a single source sample, sequenced in a study of T cells after yellow fever vaccination. TCRdb called the 5' RACE reads again in MiXCR, with one record for every CDR3 protein. The data hold fewer than 35,000 distinct CDR3 sequences, with more than 9% observed a single time. Here the sequenced sample was PBMCs, either bulk or a sorted T-cell subset (CD4+, CD8+, memory, or dextramer-sorted; not recorded which), taken more than 14 days after the first yellow fever vaccination. The receptors come from a man aged 18 to 35 who received the YFV17D yellow fever vaccine.

The table lists this clonotype with many counts. This sequence joins TRBV15 and TRBJ2-1, with D hard to call. Germline V gives CDR1 LNHNV, CDR2 YYDKDF (reference sequence). Trimming left V 0 bases short and J 5 bases short, with 14 bases between. The CDR3 is made up of 16 amino acids. In DNA, the CDR3 is TGTGCCACCAGCAGAGATCGGGCCCCCCCCCACAATGAGCAGTTCTTC. Its protein is CATSRDRAPPHNEQFF. The variable domain in full, completed from reference TRBV15 and TRBJ2-1, reads DAMVIQNPRYQVTQFGKPVTLSCSQTLNHNVMYWYQQKSSQAPKLLFHYYDKDFNNEADTPDNFQSRRPNTSFCFLDIRSPGLGDTAMYLCATSRDRAPPHNEQFFGPGTRLTVL.

The table lists this clonotype with many counts. The chain recombines TRBV12-3 or TRBV12-4 with TRBJ1-2; TRBD1 aligns across 8 bases. The CDR3 sequence is 15 residues long. The trim removed 5 bases at V and 5 bases at J, leaving 10 bases unmatched. CDR3 coding DNA: TGTGCCAGCAGTACAGGGGGGGCATACAGTTATGGCTACACCTTC. Amino acid sequence: CASSTGGAYSYGYTF.

This clonotype was detected many times. V is TRBV7-2 and J is TRBJ2-7, with 12 bases lining up with TRBD2. Germline assignment: CDR1 SGHTA and CDR2 FQGNSA. This CDR3 spans 17 amino acids. With V trimmed by 0 bases and J by 2 bases, 5 bases remained unmatched. The CDR3 loop is CASSLAQPSGGAYEQYF. Here the CDR3 DNA reads TGTGCCAGCAGCTTAGCGCAACCTAGCGGGGGGGCCTACGAGCAGTACTTC.

This clonotype has a count of ten or more. This sequence joins TRBV9 and TRBJ1-6, with TRBD1 as a possible D gene (6 bases). V was trimmed by 4 bases and J by 10 bases, leaving 9 bases between them. Per germline, CDR1 SGDLS and CDR2 YYNGEE. This CDR3 comprises 12 residues. In DNA form, the CDR3 reads TGTGCCAGCAGCCCCGGGGGCTCACCCCTCCACTTT. Protein: CASSPGGSPLHF.

The table lists this clonotype with many counts. The genes are TRBV20-1 and TRBJ2-7; D is unclear. Germline V gene lookup returns CDR1 DFQATT and CDR2 SNEGSKA (reference sequence). The length of the CDR3 is 14 residues. V was trimmed by 0 bases and J by 0 bases, leaving 9 bases between them. The CDR3 loop is CSARDHRTSYEQYV. The CDR3 DNA follows: TGCAGTGCTAGAGATCACAGAACCTCCTACGAGCAGTACGTC.

The chain combines TRBV5-1 with TRBJ2-5, with TRBD2 matching 9 bases. The germline gives CDR1 SGHRS, CDR2 YFSETQ. V shed 3 bases, J shed 3 bases, and the junction held 12 bases outside the gene matches. There are 17 residues in the CDR3. CDR3 coding DNA: TGCGCCAGCAGCTGGAGAACCGGGGCGGGGGGGGAAGAGACCCAGTACTTC. Residues: CASSWRTGAGGEETQYF.

This clonotype has at least ten counts. V and J are TRBV6-5 and TRBJ1-2; weak D call: TRBD1 (6 bases). From germline, CDR1 is MNHEY and CDR2 SVGAGI. The CDR3 length is 16 residues. V shed 0 bases and J shed 3 bases, with 14 bases lying between them. CDR3 sequence: CASSYSGRGPDYGYTF. CDR3 nucleotides: TGTGCCAGCAGTTACTCAGGCAGGGGCCCTGACTATGGCTACACCTTC.

This clonotype was found many times. This chain uses TRBV5-5 with TRBJ2-5; D gene unclear. This CDR3 is built from 14 residues. The V end was cut by 4 bases, the J end by 1 base, with 11 bases between. The germline V gene has CDR1 SGHKS and CDR2 YYEKEE (reference sequence). CDR3 residues: CASSRGTPQETQYF. The CDR3 nucleotides are TGTGCCAGCAGCCGCGGTACACCCCAAGAGACCCAGTACTTC.

This clonotype is termed medium-sized. The chain carries TRBV7-3 and TRBJ2-1, with 11 bases that match TRBD2. Germline CDR1 SGHTA, CDR2 FQGTGA. CDR3 length: 15 amino acids. The trim removed 5 bases at V and 5 bases at J, leaving 5 bases unmatched. The CDR3 loop is CASSVGLAGNNEQFF. The CDR3 DNA follows: TGTGCCAGCAGCGTTGGACTAGCGGGTAACAATGAGCAGTTCTTC.

In its sample, this clonotype is medium-sized (0.01 to 0.1%). J is TRBJ1-5 and V is TRBV4-1; 9 nucleotides agree with TRBD1. Germline values: CDR1 MGHRA, CDR2 YSYEKL. The CDR3 contains 16 residues. The ends lost 3 bases at V and 3 bases at J; junction bases unmatched: 6. CDR3 sequence reads: CASSQPGQGPNQPQHF. The CDR3 nucleotides are TGCGCCAGCAGCCAGCCGGGACAGGGTCCCAATCAGCCCCAGCATTTT.

This clonotype has at least ten counts. V is TRBV3-1 and J is TRBJ2-5; maybe TRBD2 (5 bases). In germline, CDR1 is LGHDT, CDR2 YNNKEL (reference sequence). Trimming stripped 7 bases from V and 5 bases from J, with 11 bases between. The CDR3 spans 12 residues. The CDR3 DNA is TGTGCCAGCACGGCAACGGGGGAGACCCAGTACTTC. Amino acid sequence: CASTATGETQYF.

This clonotype appeared many times. The chain couples TRBV5-6 to TRBJ2-5; the D is unclear. V dropped 2 bases and J dropped 0 bases, with 8 bases sitting between them. CDR1 is SGHDT, CDR2 YYEEEE, per germline. This CDR3 region has 14 residues. The CDR3 loop reads CASSLPGYQETQYF. CDR3 sequence (DNA): TGTGCCAGCAGCTTACCTGGGTACCAAGAGACCCAGTACTTC. The full variable domain, with the rest looked up from reference TRBV5-6 and TRBJ2-5, is DAGVTQSPTHLIKTRGQQVTLRCSPKSGHDTVSWYQQALGQGPQFIFQYYEEEERQRGNFPDRFSGHQFPNYSSELNVNALLLGDSALYLCASSLPGYQETQYFGPGTRLLVL.

This clonotype showed up many times. The CDR3 reads CASRSPSGGSNTGELFF. For the CDR3, the DNA is TGCGCCAGCAGAAGCCCTAGCGGGGGGTCGAACACCGGGGAGCTGTTTTTT. The rearrangement links TRBV5-1 to TRBJ2-2, with 11 bases lining up with TRBD2. V trimming: 5 bases; J trimming: 0 bases; junction bases outside the gene matches: 6. The CDR3 sequence is 17 residues long. Germline-derived CDR1 and CDR2 are SGHRS and YFSETQ.

This clonotype occurred many times. V and J are TRBV4-1 and TRBJ1-5, with TRBD1 matching 12 bases. V trimming: 4 bases; J trimming: 6 bases; junction bases outside the gene matches: 4. Germline V gene data show CDR1 as MGHRA and CDR2 as YSYEKL. CDR3 length: 15 amino acids. The CDR3: CASSRGQGAVQPQHF. The CDR3 DNA follows: TGCGCCAGCAGCCGGGGACAGGGGGCGGTTCAGCCCCAGCATTTT.

In this sample, this clonotype turned up many times. V and J are TRBV28 and TRBJ1-5, with 7 positions matching TRBD1. Germline V gives CDR1 MDHEN, CDR2 SYDVKM. V shed 6 bases, J shed 4 bases, and the junction held 6 bases outside the gene matches. This CDR3 contains 14 residues. This chain's CDR3 is CASRGDRGNQPQHF. In DNA, the CDR3 is TGTGCCAGCAGGGGGGACAGAGGGAATCAGCCCCAGCATTTT.

Worth noting for this clonotype: This may arise from a read error, as a much more abundant clone is one base away. This chain joins TRBV12-3 or TRBV12-4 and TRBJ2-5, with 10 bases matching TRBD1. V was pared by 5 bases and J by 6 bases, with 9 bases of the junction left unmatched. The CDR3 spans 15 residues. In DNA form, the CDR3 reads TGTGCCAGCAGTGCGCCGGGACAGGGGATTAAGACCCAGTACTTC. Protein sequence: CASSAPGQGIKTQYF.

This clonotype was recorded many times. Compared with germline, one end of the junction differs, possibly owing to a read error. This chain connects TRBV7-8 to TRBJ1-2; possibly TRBD1 for D (5 bases). In germline, CDR1 is SGHVS, CDR2 FQNEAQ. CDR3 length equals 15 residues. The CDR3 reads CASTLLQGPSYGYTF. The DNA of the CDR3 is TGTGCCAGCACCTTACTCCAGGGCCCCTCCTATGGCTACACCTTC.

At least ten counts were recorded for this clonotype. V usage is TRBV5-1 and J usage is TRBJ2-3; D not resolved. Germline values: CDR1 SGHRS, CDR2 YFSETQ. This CDR3 contains 17 residues. Between the trimmed V and J ends, which lost 2 bases and 4 bases, there was a span of 20 bases. The CDR3 DNA is TGCGCCAGCAGCTTTTCCCCCGGAATACAGAGTGCAGATACGCAGTATTTT. As protein: CASSFSPGIQSADTQYF.